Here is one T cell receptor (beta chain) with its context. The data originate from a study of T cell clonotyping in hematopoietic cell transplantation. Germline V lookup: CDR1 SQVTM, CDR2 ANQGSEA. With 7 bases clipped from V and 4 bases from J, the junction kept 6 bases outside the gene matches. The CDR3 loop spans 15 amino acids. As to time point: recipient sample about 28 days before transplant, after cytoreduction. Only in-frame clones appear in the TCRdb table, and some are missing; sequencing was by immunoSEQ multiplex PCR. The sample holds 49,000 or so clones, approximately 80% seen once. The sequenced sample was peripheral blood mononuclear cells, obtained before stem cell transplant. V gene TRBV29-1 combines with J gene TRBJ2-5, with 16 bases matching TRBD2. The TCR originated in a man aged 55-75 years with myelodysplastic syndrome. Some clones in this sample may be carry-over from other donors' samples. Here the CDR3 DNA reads TGCAGCGCCGGGACTAGCGGGGGGGCAGGAGAGACCCAGTACTTC. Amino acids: CSAGTSGGAGETQYF. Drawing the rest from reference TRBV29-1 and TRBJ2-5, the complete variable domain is SAVISQKPSRDICQRGTSLTIQCQVDSQVTMMFWYRQQPGQSLTLIATANQGSEATYESGFVIDKFPISRPNLTFSTLTVSNMSPEDSSIYLCSAGTSGGAGETQYFGPGTRLLVL.